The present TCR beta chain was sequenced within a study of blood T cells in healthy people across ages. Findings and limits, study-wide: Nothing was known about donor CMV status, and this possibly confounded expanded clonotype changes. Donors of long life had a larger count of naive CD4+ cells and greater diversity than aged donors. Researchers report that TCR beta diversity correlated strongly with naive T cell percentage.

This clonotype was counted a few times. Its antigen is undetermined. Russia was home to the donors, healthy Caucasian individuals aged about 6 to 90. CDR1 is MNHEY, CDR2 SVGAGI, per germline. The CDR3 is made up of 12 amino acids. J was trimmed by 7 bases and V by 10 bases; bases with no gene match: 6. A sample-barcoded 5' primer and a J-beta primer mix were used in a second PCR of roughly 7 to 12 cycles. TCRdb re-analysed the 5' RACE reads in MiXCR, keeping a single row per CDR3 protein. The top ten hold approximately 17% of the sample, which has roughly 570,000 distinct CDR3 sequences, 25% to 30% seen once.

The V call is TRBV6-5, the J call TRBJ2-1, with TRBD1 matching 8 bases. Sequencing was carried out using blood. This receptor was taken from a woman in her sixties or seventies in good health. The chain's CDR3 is CATGQALNEQFF. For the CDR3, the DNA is TGTGCCACGGGACAGGCACTTAATGAGCAGTTCTTC.